This is a list of T cell receptor beta chains from one sample in a study of radiotherapy plus CTLA-4 blockade in lung cancer. Repertoires were generated with immunoSEQ multiplex PCR, while TCRdb's copy carries only in-frame clones and drops some. The sample contains around 45,000 clones, about 70% of which appear only once. The material was peripheral blood, obtained from a patient treated with radiotherapy plus ipilimumab. Receptors were obtained from a human donor with non-small cell lung cancer who had a partial response to radiotherapy plus ipilimumab. Both conserved end residues are part of each CDR3. D genes are given only for firm matches. Part of the rows lack a size; the others show once, few, many or a class for expanded clones.

.	TRBV2	.	TRBJ2-7	TGTGCCAGCACCCAGGGTTACGAGCAGTACTTC	CASTQGYEQYF
.	TRBV7-9	.	TRBJ1-1	TGTGCCAGCAGCTTCCTAGCGAACACTGAAGCTTTCTTT	CASSFLANTEAFF
.	TRBV7-2	.	TRBJ1-3	TGTGCCAGCAGCTTCTTGACCTTCGGAGGGGCGGGAAACACCATATATTTT	CASSFLTFGGAGNTIYF
TRBD2	TRBV9	.	TRBJ2-7	TGTGCCAGCAGCCCTGGACTAGACGCCTACGAGCAGTACTTC	CASSPGLDAYEQYF
TRBD1	TRBV5-6	.	TRBJ2-1	TGTGCCAGCAGCTACCGACAGGGGCACTACAATGAGCAGTTCTTC	CASSYRQGHYNEQFF
.	TRBV9	.	TRBJ2-7	TGTGCCAGCAGCGTAGGCATTGGTAGGGGCGCCTACGAGCAGTACTTC	CASSVGIGRGAYEQYF
TRBD1	TRBV5-6	.	TRBJ1-2	TGTGCCAGCAGCACTCGAAGGACAGGGGGCTCTGGCTACACCTTC	CASSTRRTGGSGYTF
TRBD1	TRBV5-5	.	TRBJ1-5	TGTGCCAGCAGCCCTGGACAGGGTGGCGGCAATCAGCCCCAGCATTTT	CASSPGQGGGNQPQHF
TRBD1	TRBV5-1	.	TRBJ1-2	TGCGCCAGCAGAACGCAGCCTACAGGGGAAGCTAACTATGGCTACACCTTC	CASRTQPTGEANYGYTF
.	TRBV19	.	TRBJ1-2	TGTGCCAGTAGTCCCAGCGGGGGATCTAACTATGGCTACACCTTC	CASSPSGGSNYGYTF
.	TRBV5-6	.	TRBJ1-1	TGTGCCAGCAGCCCTAAACAGGAAACGAACACTGAAGCTTTCTTT	CASSPKQETNTEAFF
.	TRBV2	.	TRBJ1-4	TGTGCCAGCAGTGAGAAAGGCGGAGAAAAACTGTTTTTT	CASSEKGGEKLFF
TRBD2	TRBV5-4	.	TRBJ2-5	TGTGCCAGCAGCTTGCCGGGGGGAGAGACCCAGTACTTC	CASSLPGGETQYF
TRBD1	TRBV27	.	TRBJ2-2	TGTGCCAGCAGATCAGGGACAGCTTTGAGGGTTGGGGAGCTGTTTTTT	CASRSGTALRVGELFF
.	TRBV11-3	.	TRBJ2-3	TGTGCCAGCTCTGTGGCTCCAGATACGCAGTATTTT	CASSVAPDTQYF
TRBD1	TRBV2	.	TRBJ1-6	TGTGCCAGCAGGGAAGGGACAGGGGGCTTGTCACCCCTCCACTTT	CASREGTGGLSPLHF
TRBD1	TRBV11-2	few	TRBJ1-3	TGTGCCAGCAGCCCAGCAGGGGGCGGGGGAAACACCATATATTTT	CASSPAGGGGNTIYF
TRBD1	TRBV27	.	TRBJ2-2	TGTGCCAGCAGTCGGCGGACAGGGGGCACCGGGGAGCTGTTTTTT	CASSRRTGGTGELFF
TRBD1	TRBV6-6	.	TRBJ2-5	TGTGCCAGCAGCCCCCCCGGGACAGAAGAGACCCAGTACTTC	CASSPPGTEETQYF
.	TRBV6-1	.	TRBJ2-5	TGTGCCAGCAGTAGGCCCCGGGGAGAGACCCAGCAGTACTTC	CASSRPRGETQQYF
.	TRBV5-1	.	TRBJ2-3	TGCGCCAGCAGCTTTAGCGGAAGAAGCACAGATACGCAGTATTTT	CASSFSGRSTDTQYF
TRBD1	TRBV5-1	few	TRBJ1-1	TGCGCCAGCAGCTTGGGGACAGGGGGTAACACTGAAGCTTTCTTT	CASSLGTGGNTEAFF
.	TRBV5-6	.	TRBJ1-5	TGTGCCAGCAGCTTGGGAAGGGGGACCTATAGCAATCAGCCCCAGCATTTT	CASSLGRGTYSNQPQHF
.	TRBV5-4	.	TRBJ2-1	TGTGCCAGCAGCTCCTTAGGGGGGGGCCTGGGTGAGCAGTTCTTC	CASSSLGGGLGEQFF
TRBD2	TRBV6-5	few	TRBJ2-7	TGTGCCAGCAGCGGACTAGCGGGAGAAGGTGAGCAGTACTTC	CASSGLAGEGEQYF
.	TRBV18	.	TRBJ1-2	TGTGCCAGCTCACCATTGGAGTATAACTATGGCTACACCTTC	CASSPLEYNYGYTF
.	TRBV30	.	TRBJ2-4	TGTGCCTGGAGTGAACAGGTTCAGAACATTCAGTACTTC	CAWSEQVQNIQYF
TRBD1	TRBV15	.	TRBJ2-1	TGTGCCACCAGCAGAGACTTGGGACAGGGTTATGAGCAGTTCTTC	CATSRDLGQGYEQFF
.	TRBV19	.	TRBJ1-5	TGTGCCAGTACCTCGAGGGTCTACCTCAATCAGCCCCAGCATTTT	CASTSRVYLNQPQHF
TRBD2	TRBV11-2	few	TRBJ2-1	TGTGCCAGCAGCTTCGGGACTAGCGGGCTAAATGAGCAGTTCTTC	CASSFGTSGLNEQFF
.	TRBV5-1	.	TRBJ2-7	TGCGCCAGCAGCCGGACAGCTTCGACCTACGAGCAGTACTTC	CASSRTASTYEQYF
.	TRBV5-4	.	TRBJ1-1	TGTGCCAGCAGCTTGGACAGGGTAGGGGAAGCTTTCTTT	CASSLDRVGEAFF
.	TRBV9	.	TRBJ1-1	TGTGCCAGCAGCGTCGACAGCCACACTGAAGCTTTCTTT	CASSVDSHTEAFF
TRBD1	TRBV30	.	TRBJ2-7	TGTGCCTGGAGTGTAAAGGGACAGAGCTCCTACGAGCAGTACTTC	CAWSVKGQSSYEQYF
TRBD2	TRBV7-2	.	TRBJ2-3	TGTGCCAGCAGCTCCCCCGGGGGGTATACGCAGTATTTT	CASSSPGGYTQYF
.	TRBV6-6	.	TRBJ2-7	TGTGCCAGCAGTTACTCGACACAGGCCTACGAGCAGTACTTC	CASSYSTQAYEQYF
.	TRBV29-1	few	TRBJ2-3	TGCAGCGTTGAGGGGAGGGGGGCCGACACAGATACGCAGTATTTT	CSVEGRGADTDTQYF
.	TRBV9	.	TRBJ2-7	TGTGCCAGCAGCGGGCCGCGGGGTAACTACGAGCAGTACTTC	CASSGPRGNYEQYF
TRBD2	TRBV18	.	TRBJ2-3	TGTGCCAGCTCACTATCGGGCGGGGGGCATGGAGATACGCAGTATTTT	CASSLSGGGHGDTQYF
.	TRBV2	.	TRBJ2-3	TGTGCCAGCAGTGTAAGGGGCGGTAGCACAGATACGCAGTATTTT	CASSVRGGSTDTQYF
.	TRBV6-1	.	TRBJ1-2	TGTGCCAGCAGTGACTTCGGGCGGACAGAAGCTAACTATGGCTACACCTTC	CASSDFGRTEANYGYTF
.	TRBV11-2	.	TRBJ2-3	TGTGCCAGCAGCACAGGCCCCCTACGCACAGATACGCAGTATTTT	CASSTGPLRTDTQYF
TRBD1	TRBV7-9	.	TRBJ2-5	TGTGCCAGCAGCTTAGCGCGGACAGGGTTGGAGACCCAGTACTTC	CASSLARTGLETQYF
TRBD1	TRBV6-5	few	TRBJ1-6	TGTGCCAGCCGAGGTTCGACAGGGTATAATTCACCCCTCCACTTT	CASRGSTGYNSPLHF
.	TRBV27	many	TRBJ1-4	TGTGCCAGCAGGCTTCAGGGAAATGATGAAAAACTGTTTTTT	CASRLQGNDEKLFF
TRBD1	TRBV2	.	TRBJ2-5	TGTGCCAGCGAGAGACAGGGCTGGGAGACCCAGTACTTC	CASERQGWETQYF
.	TRBV23-1	few	TRBJ1-4	TGCGCCAGCAGTCGCAGACCCGGTAGCTTTAATGAAAAACTGTTTTTT	CASSRRPGSFNEKLFF
TRBD2	TRBV5-1	.	TRBJ2-5	TGCGCCAGCAGCTTGATAGCGGGACAAAAGTACTTC	CASSLIAGQKYF
.	TRBV29-1	.	TRBJ1-1	TGCAGCGTGGGACAGAACACTGAAGCTTTCTTT	CSVGQNTEAFF
.	TRBV5-1	.	TRBJ1-6	TGCGCCAGCAGCTTGGATTTCCAGAATAATTCACCCCTCCACTTT	CASSLDFQNNSPLHF
.	TRBV29-1	.	TRBJ2-7	TGCAGCGTTGATTGGGGCAGGCAAGAGGCGAAGCAGTACTTC	CSVDWGRQEAKQYF
TRBD2	TRBV5-1	.	TRBJ2-5	TGCGCCAGCAGCTTGGTACTAGCGGGAGGACTACAAGAGACCCAGTACTTC	CASSLVLAGGLQETQYF